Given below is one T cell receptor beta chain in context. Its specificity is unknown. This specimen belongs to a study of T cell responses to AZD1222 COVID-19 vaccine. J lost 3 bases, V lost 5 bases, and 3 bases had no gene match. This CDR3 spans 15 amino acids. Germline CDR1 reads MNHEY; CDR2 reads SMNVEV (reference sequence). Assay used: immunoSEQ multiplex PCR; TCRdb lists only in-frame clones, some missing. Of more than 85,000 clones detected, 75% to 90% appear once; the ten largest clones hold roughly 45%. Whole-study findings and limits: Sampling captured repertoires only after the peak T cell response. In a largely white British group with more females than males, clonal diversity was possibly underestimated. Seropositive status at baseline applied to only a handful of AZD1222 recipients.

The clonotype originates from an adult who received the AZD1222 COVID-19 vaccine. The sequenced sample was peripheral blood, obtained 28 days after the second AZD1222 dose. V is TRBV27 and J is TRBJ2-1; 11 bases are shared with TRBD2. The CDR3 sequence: CASSPLAGGYNEQFF. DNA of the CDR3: TGTGCCAGCAGTCCTCTAGCGGGAGGCTACAATGAGCAGTTCTTC.